Here is one T cell receptor (beta chain) with its context. Its specificity is not known. These data come from a study of cytomegalovirus exposure and HLA in healthy donors. Whole-study findings and limits: Rare sequences made up most TCRs, while some public TCRs were found in many donors. Immune exposure information available was restricted to CMV serostatus. Previously analyzed data showed that most TCR beta V segments were productive at a frequency of about 87% or about 30%.

This CDR3 is 14 amino acids long. Germline CDR1 reads SGHRS; CDR2 reads YFSETQ. Participants comprised healthy donors of bone marrow. The study ran its PCR with 60 Vbeta and 13 Jbeta primers. Some clones are missing from TCRdb's copy, which holds only in-frame ones; the method was immunoSEQ multiplex PCR. The data show fewer than 250,000 clones, roughly 85% seen once. Sequenced input: PBMCs. V gene TRBV5-1 combines with J gene TRBJ2-5, with D maybe TRBD2 (6 bases). Matching the DNA end better, TRBJ2-7 makes the J call doubtful. This sequence originates from a man between 18 and 29 years old in good health and CMV-seronegative. The CDR3 nucleotides are TGCGCCAGCAGCTTGACGGAGGGCTCCTACGAGCAGTACTTC. Protein sequence: CASSLTEGSYEQYF.